Below, 25 T cell receptor beta chains from the same sample are listed, as sequenced in a study of T cells in women clearing cervical HPV infection. Sequenced by immunoSEQ multiplex PCR; TCRdb stores in-frame clones only, minus some. The sample totals roughly 30,000 clones. Sample: blood buffy coat. The receptors were sampled from a woman aged 18 to 75 with a cervical HPV16 infection that either progressed to CIN3+ or cleared (not recorded which).

A note on this clone: Read coverage stops 3 residues before the CDR3 terminus; the germline J gene supplies the remainder. The rearrangement uses TRBV19 and TRBJ1-2; tentatively, D is TRBD1 (6 bases). The CDR3 runs 18 residues. CDR1 and CDR2 from the germline V gene are LNHDA and SQIVND (reference sequence). CDR3 DNA, as far as it was read: TGTGCCAGTAGTATGAGAACTAGCGGGGGCCTTAGCACAGATACC. Its translation is CASSMRTSGGLSTDT. The CDR3 in full is CASSMRTSGGLSTDTYTF.

Here the CDR3 reads CAIQGTEANTEAFF. The DNA read from the CDR3 is TGTGCCATACAGGGCACAGAGGCCAACACTGAA. The V call is TRBV10-3, the J call TRBJ1-1; D is possibly TRBD1 (6 bases). With the read ending 3 residues before the CDR3 end, the germline J gene is used to fill in that end. Trimming removed 9 bases at V and 2 bases at J, with 16 bases between. This CDR3 is 14 amino acids long. Germline CDR1 ENHRY, CDR2 SYGVKD.

Notes on this clone: Read data end 3 residues before the CDR3 end; the end is taken from the germline J gene. The rearrangement uses TRBV7-3 and TRBJ2-4; 8 bases fit TRBD1. Germline V gene data show CDR1 as SGHTA and CDR2 as FQGTGA. This CDR3 comprises 14 residues. CDR3 bases read: TGTGCCAGCCGACAGGGGCCAGATAACTATGGT. Its translation: CASRQGPDNYG. The whole CDR3 is CASRQGPDNYGQYF. The full variable domain, its missing parts supplied by reference TRBV7-3 and TRBJ2-4, is GAGVSQTPSNKVTEKGKYVELRCDPISGHTALYWYRQSLGQGPEFLIYFQGTGAADDSGLPNDRFFAVRPEGSVSTLKIQRTERGDSAVYLCASRQGPDNYGQYFGAGTRLSVL.

The DNA read from the CDR3 is TGTGCCAGCAGCTCTGGACTAGCCCTGCAGGAAACC. Its protein is CASSSGLALQET. The entire CDR3 reads CASSSGLALQETYTF. The chain employs TRBV7-9 and TRBJ1-2; no clear D gene. The read ends 3 residues early relative to the CDR3; the germline J gene fills the gap. This CDR3 has 15 residues. The germline V gene has CDR1 SEHNR and CDR2 FQNEAQ (reference sequence).

About this clone: The junction shows a germline mismatch at one end, possibly a read error. The read stops 3 residues short of the end of the CDR3; the missing end is completed from the germline J gene. Other nucleotide sequences from this sample produce the same CDR3. The gene calls are TRBV2 and TRBJ1-3, with D unclear. Germline assignment: CDR1 SNHLY and CDR2 FYNNEI. This CDR3 is 13 amino acids long. The part of the CDR3 DNA that was read is TGTGCCAGCAGTGAAGAAGGGTGGAACACT. This sequence encodes CASSEEGWNT. The entire CDR3 is CASSEEGWNTIYF.

Regarding this clone: The observed sequence ends 3 residues before the CDR3 terminus, with the missing tail filled in from the germline J gene. This sample also contains other DNA sequences that code for the same CDR3. V gene TRBV18 combines with J gene TRBJ2-7; 12 bases fit TRBD1. CDR3 length equals 16 residues. Germline loops: CDR1 KGHSH, CDR2 LQKENI. V lost 6 bases, J lost 6 bases, and 12 bases stayed unmatched. CDR3 bases read: TGTGCCAGCTCGCCCCCCGGGACAGGGGGCAGCGGCGAG. Amino acid sequence: CASSPPGTGGSGE. The whole CDR3 region reads CASSPPGTGGSGEQYF.

As concerns this clone: The CDR3 end lies 3 residues beyond the end of the read and is filled in from the germline J gene. The J gene is TRBJ2-1, the V gene TRBV6-2 or TRBV6-3; 8 nucleotides agree with TRBD2. Germline trimming cut 8 bases from V and 6 bases from J; bases unmatched to any gene: 0. The CDR3 is 11 residues long. In germline, CDR1 is MNHEY, CDR2 SVGEGT. The CDR3 bases that were read are TGTGCCAGCGGGACTAGCAATGAG. Translation: CASGTSNE. The full CDR3 reads CASGTSNEQFF.

For this clone: The CDR3 end lies 3 residues beyond the end of the read and is filled in from the germline J gene. This rearrangement joins TRBV20-1 to TRBJ2-5, with D possibly matching TRBD1 (6 bases). Trimming removed 4 bases from V and 2 bases from J, with 14 bases in between. Germline assignment: CDR1 DFQATT and CDR2 SNEGSKA (reference sequence). This CDR3 is built from 14 residues. Incomplete CDR3 DNA: TGCAGTGCTAATGGTTGGGACACGCAAGAGACC. The encoded protein is CSANGWDTQET. The whole CDR3 protein reads CSANGWDTQETQYF.

Remarks on this clone: The sequenced fragment ends 3 residues before the CDR3 boundary, so the rest is inferred from the germline J gene. The J gene is TRBJ1-2, the V gene TRBV19; 8 bases map to TRBD1. Germline V gene lookup returns CDR1 LNHDA and CDR2 SQIVND (reference sequence). The junction had 3 bases not matched to a gene; V was cut back by 5 bases and J by 4 bases. CDR3 length: 13 amino acids. CDR3 sequence: CASSSTGGYGYTF. The sequenced CDR3 bases are TGTGCCAGTAGTTCTACAGGGGGCTATGGC.

Notes on this clone: Read data end 3 residues before the CDR3 end; the end is taken from the germline J gene. The gene calls are TRBV19 and TRBJ1-5; TRBD1 agrees at 8 bases. The CDR3 has 14 residues. With 5 bases clipped from V and 6 bases from J, the junction kept 6 bases outside the gene matches. CDR1 is LNHDA, CDR2 SQIVND, per germline (reference sequence). The CDR3 DNA, read in part, is TGTGCCAGTAGTGGGTCAGGGGGCGGTCAGCCC. Its protein is CASSGSGGGQP. The full CDR3 reads CASSGSGGGQPQHF.

Concerning this clone: The read terminates 3 residues before the CDR3 end, so the remaining end is supplied by the germline J gene. The V gene is TRBV7-9, the J gene TRBJ2-7; tentatively, D is TRBD1 (6 bases). CDR1 and CDR2 (germline): SEHNR, FQNEAQ (reference sequence). The CDR3 length is 14 residues. V was clipped by 5 bases and J by 0 bases, with 11 bases between them. The covered CDR3 bases are TGTGCCAGCAGCCGACAGGCAAACTCCTACGAG. Its translation: CASSRQANSYE. From start to end, the CDR3 is CASSRQANSYEQYF.

Remarks on this clone: The limits of the CDR3 on the DNA are not certain, so only TCRdb's listed CDR3 is given. The rearrangement links TRBV18 to TRBJ2-7; the D call of TRBD2 is as the table states it, not checked on the DNA. Germline V gives CDR1 KGHSH, CDR2 LQKENI. The CDR3 extends over 16 residues, inclusive of both ends. CDR3 region: CASSPGVGPGSYEQYF.

On this clone: The read is 3 residues too short to cover the CDR3 end, so that end is filled in from the germline J gene. This chain uses TRBV2 with TRBJ1-5, with D hard to call. Trimming took off 8 bases at V and 6 bases at J, with 14 bases between the two ends. This CDR3 is 13 amino acids long. Germline V CDR1 and CDR2: SNHLY, FYNNEI. CDR3 residues: CASDTEDGQPQHF. Partial CDR3 DNA: TGTGCCAGCGACACAGAAGACGGTCAGCCC.

Worth noting for this clone: Coverage ceases 3 residues before the CDR3 finishes, and the germline J gene fills in the end. This sequence joins TRBV20-1 and TRBJ1-1; TRBD1 matches 7 bases. V dropped 2 bases and J dropped 4; count of bases not matched to a gene: 7. CDR1 is DFQATT, CDR2 SNEGSKA, per germline (reference sequence). The CDR3 is made up of 14 amino acids. The CDR3 protein is CSARPGRGLTEAFF. The sequenced part of the CDR3 DNA is TGCAGTGCTAGACCAGGAAGGGGGCTCACTGAA.

With respect to this clone: Read data end 3 residues before the CDR3 end; the end is taken from the germline J gene. The chain recombines TRBV4-2 with TRBJ2-2, with TRBD2 matching over 10 bases. Germline loops: CDR1 LGHNA, CDR2 YNFKEQ. The CDR3 has 17 residues. Germline trimming cut 2 bases from V and 2 bases from J; bases unmatched to any gene: 5. CDR3 DNA, as far as it was read: TGTGCCAGCAGCCAACGCACTAGCGGGGCTAACACCGGGGAG. Amino acids: CASSQRTSGANTGE. The whole CDR3 sequence reads CASSQRTSGANTGELFF.

As regards this clone: The read terminates 3 residues before the CDR3 end, so the remaining end is supplied by the germline J gene. This chain links TRBV6-1 with TRBJ2-3; possible D gene TRBD2, 6 bases. Germline assignment: CDR1 MNHNS and CDR2 SASEGT. CDR3 length equals 14 residues. CDR3 residues: CASSAGLNNQPQYF. The covered CDR3 bases are TGTGCCAGCAGTGCGGGACTGAACAATCAGCCG.

Of note for this clone: Coverage ceases 3 residues before the CDR3 finishes, and the germline J gene fills in the end. The chain combines TRBV18 with TRBJ2-1, with 15 nucleotides matching TRBD2. V shed 6 bases and J 5 bases; nucleotides not matched to a gene: 5. The CDR3 loop spans 16 amino acids. Germline values: CDR1 KGHSH, CDR2 LQKENI. CDR3 in amino acids: CASSGTSGRPDNEQFF. CDR3 bases read: TGTGCCAGCTCCGGGACTAGCGGGAGGCCCGACAATGAG. The full variable domain, rest sourced from reference TRBV18 and TRBJ2-1, is NAGVMQNPRHLVRRRGQEARLRCSPMKGHSHVYWYRQLPEEGLKFMVYLQKENIIDESGMPKERFSAEFPKEGPSILRIQQVVRGDSAAYFCASSGTSGRPDNEQFFGPGTRLTVL.

In the case of this clone: Read coverage stops 3 residues before the CDR3 terminus; the germline J gene supplies the remainder. The chain combines TRBV29-1 with TRBJ1-2; no firm D call. CDR3 size: 14 residues. The germline V gene encodes CDR1 SQVTM and CDR2 ANQGSEA. The CDR3 sequence is CSVEQQLNGGGYTF. The sequenced part of the CDR3 DNA is TGCAGCGTTGAACAACAGCTTAACGGAGGGGGC.

As concerns this clone: The missing CDR3 end, 3 residues past where the read stops, is filled in from the germline J gene. The chain combines TRBV29-1 with TRBJ2-3; 9 nucleotides agree with TRBD1. Germline CDR1 and CDR2: SQVTM and ANQGSEA. The CDR3 sequence is 12 residues long. The CDR3: CSVGQGQETQYF. The DNA read from the CDR3 is TGCAGCGTCGGACAGGGGCAAGAGACG.

To note about this clone: The DNA ends 3 residues before the CDR3 does, and the rest of the CDR3 is filled in from the germline J gene. The chain carries TRBV10-2 and TRBJ2-7; 12 positions agree with TRBD2. Per the germline V gene, CDR1 is WSHSY and CDR2 is SAAADI. CDR3 length: 16 residues. Germline trimming cut 2 bases from V and 2 bases from J; bases unmatched to any gene: 4. Incomplete CDR3 DNA: TGCGCCAGCAGTGAGGGGACTAGCGGGTCTCCCTACGAG. This gives the protein CASSEGTSGSPYE. In full, the CDR3 is CASSEGTSGSPYEQYF.

As for this clone: The CDR3 extends 3 residues past the end of the read, so its final part is completed from the germline J gene. The chain combines TRBV18 with TRBJ1-2; 9 bases align to TRBD1. From germline, CDR1 is KGHSH and CDR2 LQKENI. The CDR3 consists of 15 residues. CDR3 DNA, as far as it was read: TGTGCCAGCTCACCAGGGACAGGGACCTACAATGAC. Protein sequence: CASSPGTGTYND. The entire CDR3 protein is CASSPGTGTYNDYTF.

As regards this clone: The read ends 3 residues early relative to the CDR3; the germline J gene fills the gap. The rearrangement uses TRBV12-3 or TRBV12-4 and TRBJ1-1; 8 positions agree with TRBD1. J gave up 5 bases and V 5 bases, and 10 bases lay outside the gene matches. The CDR3 loop spans 15 amino acids. The chain's CDR3 is CASSPGQGLGTEAFF. The sequenced CDR3 bases are TGTGCCAGCAGTCCCGGACAGGGCCTGGGGACTGAA.

About this clone itself: The CDR3 is cut off 3 residues early in the read; its end comes from the germline J gene. J is TRBJ1-2 and V is TRBV30; 8 bases match TRBD1. Germline CDR1 reads GTSNPN; CDR2 reads SVGIG (reference sequence). V was pared by 2 bases and J by 4 bases, with 12 bases of the junction left unmatched. CDR3 length: 16 amino acids. The CDR3 sequence is CAWSSAGQDLGYGYTF. The part of the CDR3 DNA that was read is TGTGCCTGGAGTTCCGCGGGACAGGATTTAGGCTATGGC.

Concerning this clone itself: The read terminates 3 residues before the CDR3 end, so the remaining end is supplied by the germline J gene. V is TRBV19 and J is TRBJ1-1, with TRBD1 identical over 7 bases. The CDR3 is 17 residues long. Looked up from germline, CDR1 is LNHDA and CDR2 is SQIVND (reference sequence). Losses at the gene ends were 1 base for V and 5 bases for J; bases not matched to a gene: 13. The CDR3 reads CASSIGRGRGPETEAFF. CDR3 DNA, as far as it was read: TGTGCCAGTAGTATAGGAAGAGGGAGGGGGCCCGAGACTGAA.

CDR3 residues: CASSYSKAQGAYEQYF. The sequenced part of the CDR3 DNA is TGTGCCAGCAGTTACTCGAAGGCGCAGGGGGCCTACGAG. The V and J genes are TRBV6-2 or TRBV6-3 and TRBJ2-7; 7 bases line up with TRBD1. The read falls 3 residues short of the CDR3 end, and the missing part is taken from the germline J gene. The ends lost 0 bases at V and 2 bases at J; junction bases unmatched: 7. The germline CDR1 and CDR2 sequences are MNHEY and SVGEGT. The CDR3 runs to 16 residues.